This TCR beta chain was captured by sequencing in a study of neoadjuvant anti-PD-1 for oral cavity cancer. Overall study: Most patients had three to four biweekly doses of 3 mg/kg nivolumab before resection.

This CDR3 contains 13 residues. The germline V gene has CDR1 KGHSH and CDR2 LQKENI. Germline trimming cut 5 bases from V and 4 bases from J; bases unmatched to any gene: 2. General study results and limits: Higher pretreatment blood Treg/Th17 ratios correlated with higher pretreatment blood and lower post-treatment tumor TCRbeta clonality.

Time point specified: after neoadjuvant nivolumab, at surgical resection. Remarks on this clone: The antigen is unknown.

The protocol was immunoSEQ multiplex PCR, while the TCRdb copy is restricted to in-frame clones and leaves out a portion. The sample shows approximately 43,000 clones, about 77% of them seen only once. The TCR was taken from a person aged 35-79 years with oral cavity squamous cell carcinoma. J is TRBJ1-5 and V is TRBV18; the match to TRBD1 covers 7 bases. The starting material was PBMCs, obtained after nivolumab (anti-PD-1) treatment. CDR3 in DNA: TGTGCCAGCTCAGGGACAGAGAATCAGCCCCAGCATTTT. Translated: CASSGTENQPQHF.